Sequencing of this T cell receptor (beta chain) was carried out in a study of response to subunit inactivated influenza vaccine. Study outcomes and limitations: Each seasonal influenza vaccination recruits few new T cells, the authors suggested.

TCRdb used MiXCR to reprocess the RT-PCR reads, holding one entry per CDR3 protein. The repertoire holds roughly 670,000 distinct CDR3 sequences, with 14% as singletons. To note about this clonotype: Its antigen is not known.

V was clipped by 4 bases and J by 1 base, with 14 bases between them. The CDR3 is made up of 14 amino acids. Germline lookup yields CDR1 SQVTM and CDR2 ANQGSEA. This chain joins TRBV29-1 and TRBJ2-7, with D possibly TRBD1 on 6 matching bases. The material was PBMCs from blood, obtained 14 days before vaccination. This clonotype was sampled from a man aged 50 to 60 who received an inactivated influenza vaccine. The CDR3 DNA follows: TGCAGCGTTGGGGACCCGGGACAATCCTACGAGCAGTACTTC. It specifies CSVGDPGQSYEQYF.